This T cell receptor (beta chain) was identified during a study of T cells in narcolepsy. Overall study results and limits: In some patient and control memory CD4+ samples, autoreactive clones were absent.

Produced via immunoSEQ multiplex PCR; TCRdb's table is partial and in-frame only. The sample has fewer than 30,000 clones, roughly 85% seen once. Remarks on this clone: The antigen remains undetermined.

The CDR3 sequence is 13 residues long. Germline trimming cut 5 bases from V and 5 bases from J; bases unmatched to any gene: 4. The germline V gene encodes CDR1 SQVTM and CDR2 ANQGSEA. The receptor was isolated from a human donor in good health. Sequenced input: memory (CD45RA-) CD4+ T cells from blood. V is TRBV29-1 and J is TRBJ2-7, with 12 positions matching TRBD1. Here the CDR3 DNA reads TGCAGCGTTCTTGGGACAGGGGGCCACGAGCAGTACTTC. Its protein product is CSVLGTGGHEQYF.